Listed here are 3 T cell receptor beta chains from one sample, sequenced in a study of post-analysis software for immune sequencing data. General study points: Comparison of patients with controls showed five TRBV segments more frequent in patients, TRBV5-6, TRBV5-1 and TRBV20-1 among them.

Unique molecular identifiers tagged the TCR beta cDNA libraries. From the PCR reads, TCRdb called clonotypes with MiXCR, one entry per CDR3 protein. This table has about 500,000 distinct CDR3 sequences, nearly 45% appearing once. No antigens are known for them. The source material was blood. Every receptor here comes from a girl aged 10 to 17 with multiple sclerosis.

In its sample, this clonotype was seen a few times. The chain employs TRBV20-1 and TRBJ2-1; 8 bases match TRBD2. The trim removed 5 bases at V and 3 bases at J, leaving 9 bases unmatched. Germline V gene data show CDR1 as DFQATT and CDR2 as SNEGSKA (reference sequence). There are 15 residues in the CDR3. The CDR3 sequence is CSAPSREGRYNEQFF. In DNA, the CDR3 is TGCAGTGCTCCGAGCCGGGAGGGCCGCTACAATGAGCAGTTCTTC.

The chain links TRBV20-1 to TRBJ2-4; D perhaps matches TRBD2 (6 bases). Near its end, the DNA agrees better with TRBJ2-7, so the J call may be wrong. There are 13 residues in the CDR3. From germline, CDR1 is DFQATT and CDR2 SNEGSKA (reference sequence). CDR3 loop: CSARAKDYYEQYF. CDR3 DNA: TGCAGTGCTAGAGCTAAGGACTACTACGAGCAGTACTTC.

CDR3 region: CASSPWGGSSYNEQFF. CDR3 sequence (DNA): TGCGCCAGCAGCCCTTGGGGCGGGAGCTCCTACAATGAGCAGTTCTTC. V usage is TRBV4-3 and J usage is TRBJ2-1; 7 bases match TRBD2. The trim removed 4 bases at V and 0 bases at J, leaving 6 bases unmatched. Germline CDR1 and CDR2: LGHNA and YSLEER. This CDR3 has 16 residues.